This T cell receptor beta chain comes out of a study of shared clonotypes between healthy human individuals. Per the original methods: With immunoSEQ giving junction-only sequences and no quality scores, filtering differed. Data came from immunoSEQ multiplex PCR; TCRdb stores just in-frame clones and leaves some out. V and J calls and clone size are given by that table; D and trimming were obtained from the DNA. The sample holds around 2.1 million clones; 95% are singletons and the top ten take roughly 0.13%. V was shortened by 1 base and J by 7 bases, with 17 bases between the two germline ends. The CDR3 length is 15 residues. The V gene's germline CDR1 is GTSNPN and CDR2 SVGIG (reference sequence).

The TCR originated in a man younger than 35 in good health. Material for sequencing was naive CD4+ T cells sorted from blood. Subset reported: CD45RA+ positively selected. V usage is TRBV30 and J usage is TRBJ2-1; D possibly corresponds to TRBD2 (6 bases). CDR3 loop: CAWSGEVRGRNEQFF. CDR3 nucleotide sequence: TGTGCCTGGAGTGGGGAGGTTAGGGGCCGTAATGAGCAGTTCTTC. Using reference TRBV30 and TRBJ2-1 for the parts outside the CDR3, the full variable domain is SQTIHQWPATLVQPVGSPLSLECTVEGTSNPNLYWYRQAAGRGLQLLFYSVGIGQISSEVPQNLSASRPQDRQFILSSKKLLLSDSGFYLCAWSGEVRGRNEQFFGPGTRLTVL.